This T cell receptor (beta chain) was sequenced in a study of identical twins. Donors uniformly comprised healthy Caucasians. Note on this clonotype: Its antigen remains unidentified.

TCRdb passed the 5' RACE reads through MiXCR, listing each CDR3 protein once. The sample includes 1.5 million to 2 million distinct CDR3 sequences, about 30% seen only once; the top ten take 0.25% to 0.3%. Looked up from germline, CDR1 is SNHLY and CDR2 is FYNNEI. With V trimmed by 6 bases and J by 9 bases, 11 bases remained unmatched. This CDR3 region has 14 residues. Study observations and caveats: Cross-sectional statistics, not tracking of the same donors, supported the conclusions. It was possible that invariant MAIT and iNKT cells partly confounded the zero-insertion analyses.

The sequencing sample was made of cord blood. This sequence was found in a newborn girl in good health. The chain recombines TRBV2 with TRBJ1-5; the match to TRBD1 covers 7 bases. CDR3 DNA sequence: TGTGCCAGCAGAGCAGGACAGGCCCTGGGGCCCCAGCATTTT. Protein: CASRAGQALGPQHF.